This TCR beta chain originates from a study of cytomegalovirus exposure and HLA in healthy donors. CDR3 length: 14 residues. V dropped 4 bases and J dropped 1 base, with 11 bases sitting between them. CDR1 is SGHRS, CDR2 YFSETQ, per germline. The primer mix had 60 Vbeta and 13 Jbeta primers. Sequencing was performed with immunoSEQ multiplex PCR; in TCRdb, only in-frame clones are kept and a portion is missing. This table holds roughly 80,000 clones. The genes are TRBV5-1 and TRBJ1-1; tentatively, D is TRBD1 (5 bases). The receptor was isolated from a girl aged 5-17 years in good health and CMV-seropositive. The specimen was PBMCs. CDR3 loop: CASSRGTANTEAFF. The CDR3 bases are TGCGCCAGCAGCCGCGGGACGGCGAACACTGAAGCTTTCTTT. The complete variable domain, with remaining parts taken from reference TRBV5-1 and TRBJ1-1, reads KAGVTQTPRYLIKTRGQQVTLSCSPISGHRSVSWYQQTPGQGLQFLFEYFSETQRNKGNFPGRFSGRQFSNSRSEMNVSTLELGDSALYLCASSRGTANTEAFFGQGTRLTVV.